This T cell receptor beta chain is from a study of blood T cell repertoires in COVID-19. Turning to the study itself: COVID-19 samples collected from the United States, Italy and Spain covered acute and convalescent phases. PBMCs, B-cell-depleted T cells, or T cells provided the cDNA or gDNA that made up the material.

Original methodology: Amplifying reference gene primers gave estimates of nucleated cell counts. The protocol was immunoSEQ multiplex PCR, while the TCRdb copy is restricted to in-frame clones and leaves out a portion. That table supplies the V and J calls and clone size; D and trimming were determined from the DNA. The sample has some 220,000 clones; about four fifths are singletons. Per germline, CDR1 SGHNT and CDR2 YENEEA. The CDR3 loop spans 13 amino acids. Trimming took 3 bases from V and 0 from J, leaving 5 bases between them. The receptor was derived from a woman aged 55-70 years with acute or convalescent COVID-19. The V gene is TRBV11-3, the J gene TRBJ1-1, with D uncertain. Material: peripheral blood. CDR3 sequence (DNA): TGTGCCAGCAGCTTGTCGGTGAACACTGAAGCTTTCTTT. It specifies CASSLSVNTEAFF.